This entry concerns a single TCR beta chain. Trimming at V came to 4 bases and at J to 1 base, leaving 6 bases not matched to a gene. The CDR3 loop spans 15 amino acids. Germline values: CDR1 LGHDT, CDR2 YNNKEL (reference sequence). The data stem from a study of blood T cell repertoires in COVID-19. Assay used: immunoSEQ multiplex PCR; TCRdb lists only in-frame clones, some missing. The sample holds around 34,000 clones, 83% seen once. The sequence derives from a man in his fifties or sixties with acute or convalescent COVID-19. V is TRBV3-1 (or the pseudogene TRBV3-2) and J is TRBJ2-5; 7 bases are a match to TRBD2. Sequenced material: peripheral blood. The CDR3 DNA follows: TGTGCCAGCAGCCCCCCAGCGGGGTTCCAAGAGACCCAGTACTTC. Amino acid sequence: CASSPPAGFQETQYF.